These 32 T cell receptor beta chains came from one sample sequenced in a study of blood T cell repertoires in COVID-19. Clones were read by immunoSEQ multiplex PCR, and TCRdb kept only the in-frame ones, dropping some. The sample contains about 97,000 clones, 87% of which appear only once. Sequenced input: peripheral blood. These receptors were collected from a man between 50 and 59 years old with active COVID-19.

The rearrangement links TRBV5-1 to TRBJ2-5; tentatively, D is TRBD1 (5 bases). Per germline, CDR1 SGHRS and CDR2 YFSETQ. Trimming took 1 base from V and 6 from J, leaving 10 bases between them. The length of the CDR3 is 13 residues. The CDR3 nucleotides are TGCGCCAGCAGCTTGCCAGGGTTACAGACCCAGTACTTC. This gives the protein CASSLPGLQTQYF.

V and J are TRBV7-2 and TRBJ2-5, with TRBD2 matching 8 bases. The CDR3 totals 13 residues. Germline assignment: CDR1 SGHTA and CDR2 FQGNSA. The J segment lost 4 bases and the V segment lost 3 bases, leaving 1 base of the junction unmatched. DNA of the CDR3: TGTGCCAGCAGCTTGAGCGGGGGAGAGACCCAGTACTTC. Translated, it gives CASSLSGGETQYF.

The CDR3 region is CASSIGGGSLTYEQYF. The DNA of the CDR3 is TGTGCCAGTAGTATAGGCGGGGGGTCCCTTACCTACGAGCAGTACTTC. The V gene is TRBV19, the J gene TRBJ2-7; 8 bases are shared with TRBD2. The CDR3 loop spans 16 amino acids. From germline, CDR1 is LNHDA and CDR2 SQIVND (reference sequence). J gave up 2 bases and V 1 base, and 7 bases lay outside the gene matches.

V and J are TRBV5-5 and TRBJ2-5; the match to TRBD1 covers 7 bases. Germline V gene sequence: CDR1 SGHKS, CDR2 YYEKEE (reference sequence). There are 15 residues in the CDR3. Trimming at V came to 4 bases and at J to 2 bases, leaving 8 bases not matched to a gene. The CDR3 nucleotides are TGTGCCAGCAGCGATTCACCGGGACAGCAAGAGACCCAGTACTTC. As protein: CASSDSPGQQETQYF.

The CDR3 spells CASSEGLDQPQHF. The DNA for the CDR3 is TGTGCCAGCAGCGAGGGGTTGGATCAGCCCCAGCATTTT. The gene calls are TRBV9 and TRBJ1-5, with a possible D match to TRBD1 (5 bases). The V and J ends lost 3 bases and 5 bases respectively, with 9 bases between them. This CDR3 contains 13 residues. Germline CDR1 is SGDLS and CDR2 is YYNGEE.

This chain connects TRBV29-1 to TRBJ1-1; D is possibly TRBD1 (5 bases). Germline lookup yields CDR1 SQVTM and CDR2 ANQGSEA. Trimming stripped 2 bases from V and 6 bases from J, with 13 bases between. This CDR3 comprises 13 residues. This chain's CDR3 is CSVEFPGLAEAFF. The CDR3, as DNA: TGCAGCGTTGAATTTCCAGGGCTGGCTGAAGCTTTCTTT.

The rearrangement joins TRBV12-5 to TRBJ1-3, with D hard to call. The ends were cut back, 5 bases at V and 3 bases at J, with 20 bases in the middle. CDR3 length: 17 amino acids. Germline values: CDR1 LGHNT, CDR2 FRNRAP. The CDR3, as DNA: TGTGCTAGTGGTCCCTCCGGGCGGGGAGCAGGTGGAAACACCATATATTTT. Amino acids: CASGPSGRGAGGNTIYF.

The chain is built from TRBV18 and TRBJ1-2, with D possibly TRBD1 on 5 matching bases. V lost 2 bases and J 0 bases, leaving 10 bases between the germline ends. Per germline, CDR1 KGHSH and CDR2 LQKENI. The CDR3 loop spans 15 amino acids. This chain's CDR3 is CASSPIQETNYGYTF. The CDR3 DNA reads TGTGCCAGCTCACCAATACAGGAAACTAACTATGGCTACACCTTC.

V usage is TRBV5-1 and J usage is TRBJ2-2; no clear D gene. CDR3 length: 16 residues. The germline CDR1 and CDR2 sequences are SGHRS and YFSETQ. Trimming left V 6 bases short and J 1 base short, with 16 bases between. This CDR3 reads CASTFSPSGNTGELFF. CDR3 nucleotides: TGCGCCAGCACCTTCTCCCCTTCGGGGAACACCGGGGAGCTGTTTTTT.

The chain carries TRBV4-2 and TRBJ2-2, with 9 bases fitting TRBD1. The V gene end was trimmed by 0 bases and the J gene end by 1 base; junction bases not matched to a gene: 15. Germline V gives CDR1 LGHNA, CDR2 YNFKEQ. CDR3 length: 21 residues. CDR3 residues: CASSQESYLDGTGKNTGELFF. CDR3 coding DNA: TGTGCCAGCAGCCAAGAATCTTATTTAGACGGGACAGGGAAGAACACCGGGGAGCTGTTTTTT.

The chain employs TRBV5-3 and TRBJ2-5; D is uncertain. TRBV5-3 is sorted into the ORF group, with uncertain function. The CDR3 runs 13 residues. The V and J ends lost 1 base and 6 bases respectively, with 10 bases between them. This chain's CDR3 is CARSLFPRKTQYF. CDR3 DNA: TGTGCCAGAAGCTTGTTCCCTCGTAAGACCCAGTACTTC.

The chain is built from TRBV21-1 and TRBJ1-2; the table's TRBD1 call for D was not verified on the DNA. TRBV21-1 is an annotated pseudogene. The CDR3 sequence is 12 residues long. CDR3: CASGRQTYGYTF. In DNA form, the CDR3 reads TGTGCCAGCGGTAGACAGACCTATGGCTACACCTTC.

J is TRBJ1-4 and V is TRBV4-2, with 7 bases lining up with TRBD1. Trimming at V came to 6 bases and at J to 6 bases, leaving 10 bases not matched to a gene. The CDR3 consists of 15 residues. In germline, CDR1 is LGHNA, CDR2 YNFKEQ. CDR3 nucleotide sequence: TGTGCCAGCAGGCGTACCGGGACAGACGATGAAAAACTGTTTTTT. It translates to CASRRTGTDDEKLFF.

V and J are TRBV30 and TRBJ1-6; 7 bases map to TRBD1. CDR1 is GTSNPN, CDR2 SVGIG, per germline (reference sequence). The V gene end was trimmed by 7 bases and the J gene end by 7 bases; junction bases not matched to a gene: 7. The CDR3 runs to 13 residues. The DNA of the CDR3 is TGTGCCTTCGCGACAGGGAACAATTCACCCCTCCACTTT. It codes for CAFATGNNSPLHF.

The chain uses TRBV27 and TRBJ2-7; perhaps TRBD1 as D (6 bases). Per the germline V gene, CDR1 is MNHEY and CDR2 is SMNVEV (reference sequence). V was cut by 5 bases and J by 5 bases, with 16 bases left in between. The CDR3 is 14 residues long. Written as DNA, the CDR3 is TGTGCCAGCAGTATGAACAGGGTTGGCAACGAGCAGTACTTC. Encoded protein: CASSMNRVGNEQYF.

The chain links TRBV6-5 to TRBJ1-1; TRBD1 might be the D (5 bases). This CDR3 region has 11 residues. V dropped 8 bases and J dropped 5 bases, with 9 bases sitting between them. Germline-derived CDR1 and CDR2 are MNHEY and SVGAGI. DNA for the CDR3: TGTGCCAGCCGGGGGGTAACTGAAGCTTTCTTT. Translated: CASRGVTEAFF.

V is TRBV2 and J is TRBJ1-2, with 8 bases identical to TRBD1. V lost 6 bases to trimming and J lost 4 bases; unmatched junction nucleotides: 10. CDR3 length: 15 residues. Looked up from germline, CDR1 is SNHLY and CDR2 is FYNNEI. The CDR3 loop is CASSVKTGAGYGYTF. The CDR3 coding sequence is TGTGCCAGCAGCGTAAAGACAGGGGCAGGCTATGGCTACACCTTC.

The gene calls are TRBV6-4 and TRBJ2-5, with 8 bases fitting TRBD2. Germline V gene data show CDR1 as MRHNA and CDR2 as SNTAGT. After removal of 9 bases from V and 5 bases from J, the junction contained 29 bases not matched to a gene. CDR3 size: 20 residues. The CDR3 reads CARTYRVGGGGLRGGETQYF. CDR3 nucleotide sequence: TGTGCCAGGACCTACCGGGTCGGGGGGGGTGGACTTCGAGGTGGCGAGACCCAGTACTTC.

V gene TRBV9 combines with J gene TRBJ2-2; tentative D call: TRBD2 (6 bases). The CDR3 covers 16 residues. Trimming stripped 2 bases from V and 7 bases from J, with 18 bases between. CDR1 and CDR2 (germline): SGDLS, YYNGEE. The CDR3 protein is CASSVGGSWGGGELFF. CDR3 DNA sequence: TGTGCCAGCAGCGTTGGCGGCTCCTGGGGAGGCGGGGAGCTGTTTTTT.

The V and J genes are TRBV5-6 and TRBJ2-7; tentative D call: TRBD1 (6 bases). This CDR3 comprises 16 residues. CDR1 and CDR2 from the germline V gene are SGHDT and YYEEEE. Trimming left V 4 bases short and J 3 bases short, with 20 bases between. In nucleotides, the CDR3 is TGTGCCAGCAGCCCGGGACACCATGCCTCTTTCTACGAGCAGTACTTC. Protein sequence: CASSPGHHASFYEQYF.

The chain uses TRBV14 and TRBJ2-3; D gene unclear. CDR1 is SGHDN and CDR2 is FVKESK in the germline V gene. Between the trimmed V and J ends, which lost 3 bases and 1 base, there was a span of 14 bases. This CDR3 region has 16 residues. The CDR3 sequence is CASSQALVQGTDTQYF. The CDR3 DNA is TGTGCCAGCAGCCAGGCGCTAGTGCAAGGCACAGATACGCAGTATTTT.

The rearrangement joins TRBV7-2 to TRBJ1-4; weak D call: TRBD1 (6 bases). Germline loops: CDR1 SGHTA, CDR2 FQGNSA. CDR3 size: 14 residues. V lost 1 base to trimming and J lost 10 bases, with 13 bases between them. The CDR3 is CASSLVRAQGKLFF. The CDR3 DNA reads TGTGCCAGCAGCTTAGTAAGAGCACAGGGAAAACTGTTTTTT.

The chain joins TRBV7-2 to TRBJ2-7; D remains ambiguous. This CDR3 has 13 residues. V was cut by 1 base and J by 0 bases, with 4 bases left in between. The germline V gene encodes CDR1 SGHTA and CDR2 FQGNSA. CDR3 loop: CASSLVHSYEQYF. CDR3 sequence (DNA): TGTGCCAGCAGCTTAGTCCACTCCTACGAGCAGTACTTC.

The genes are TRBV7-9 and TRBJ2-1; weak D call: TRBD2 (5 bases). V lost 2 bases and J 6 bases, leaving 11 bases between the germline ends. Germline lookup yields CDR1 SEHNR and CDR2 FQNEAQ (reference sequence). The CDR3 spans 14 residues. As DNA, the CDR3 is TGTGCCAGCAGCTTAAAGGGAGTCCCCAATGAGCAGTTCTTC. It codes for CASSLKGVPNEQFF.

The J gene is TRBJ1-3, the V gene TRBV5-1; 9 bases agree with TRBD1. V lost 1 base, J lost 4 bases, and 6 bases stayed unmatched. This CDR3 is 16 amino acids long. Germline-derived CDR1 and CDR2 are SGHRS and YFSETQ. DNA of the CDR3: TGCGCCAGCAGCTTGACAGGGGGCGCAGAAGGAAACACCATATATTTT. Encoded protein: CASSLTGGAEGNTIYF.

The chain is built from TRBV29-1 and TRBJ1-2, with D perhaps matching TRBD1 (5 bases). Germline-derived CDR1 and CDR2 are SQVTM and ANQGSEA. This CDR3 is 11 amino acids long. With 6 bases removed from V and 4 bases from J, the gap between germline ends came to 9 bases. The CDR3 is CSVSGVYGYTF. CDR3 coding DNA: TGCAGCGTATCGGGGGTCTATGGCTACACCTTC.

The chain carries TRBV6-4 and TRBJ2-5; D is undetermined. CDR1 and CDR2 from the germline V gene are MRHNA and SNTAGT. This CDR3 is 13 amino acids long. Trimming cost V 4 bases and J 4 bases, with 10 bases left between them. The CDR3 DNA follows: TGTGCCAGCAGTGTCCTCCCCGGAGAGACCCAGTACTTC. Its translation is CASSVLPGETQYF.

The chain links TRBV6-6 to TRBJ2-1; 8 bases agree with TRBD2. Per the germline V gene, CDR1 is MNHNY and CDR2 is SVGAGI (reference sequence). V lost 5 bases, J lost 6 bases, and 15 bases stayed unmatched. This CDR3 contains 17 residues. CDR3 residues: CASSRPSGGGRSNEQFF. CDR3 coding DNA: TGTGCCAGCAGTCGACCATCGGGGGGGGGAAGAAGCAATGAGCAGTTCTTC.

The chain carries TRBV4-1 and TRBJ2-7, with 12 nucleotides matching TRBD1. CDR3 length: 18 amino acids. V dropped 4 bases and J dropped 6; count of bases not matched to a gene: 16. Germline lookup yields CDR1 MGHRA and CDR2 YSYEKL. As DNA, the CDR3 is TGCGCCAGCAGCCCACTAACCGGGACAGGGGGCGAACAGGTCGAGCAGTACTTC. Protein product: CASSPLTGTGGEQVEQYF.

The chain employs TRBV18 and TRBJ1-1, with a weak D call TRBD1 (6 bases). Per germline, CDR1 KGHSH and CDR2 LQKENI. Between the trimmed V and J ends, which lost 6 bases and 8 bases, there was a span of 16 bases. The CDR3 is 13 amino acids. This chain's CDR3 is CASSAGVAEEAFF. For the CDR3, the DNA is TGTGCCAGCTCGGCAGGGGTCGCGGAGGAAGCTTTCTTT.

CDR3 sequence reads: CASSQDLRQAGRETQYF. CDR3 bases: TGCGCCAGCAGCCAAGATCTAAGGCAAGCGGGCCGGGAGACCCAGTACTTC. This chain uses TRBV4-1 with TRBJ2-5, with D tentatively TRBD2 (6 bases). The V end lost 0 bases, the J end lost 5 bases, and 19 bases lay between the germline ends. Germline CDR1 and CDR2: MGHRA and YSYEKL. CDR3 length equals 17 residues.

The chain links TRBV11-2 to TRBJ2-7; 8 nucleotides line up with TRBD1. The CDR3 extends over 15 amino acids. CDR1 SGHAT and CDR2 FQNNGV come from the germline V gene. The ends lost 5 bases at V and 7 bases at J; junction bases unmatched: 13. As DNA, the CDR3 is TGTGCCAGCAGCCCCGGCCCGGACAGGGCGGGAGAGCAGTACTTC. Protein: CASSPGPDRAGEQYF. Full variable domain (rest looked up from reference TRBV11-2 and TRBJ2-7): EAGVAQSPRYKIIEKRQSVAFWCNPISGHATLYWYQQILGQGPKLLIQFQNNGVVDDSQLPKDRFSAERLKGVDSTLKIQPAKLEDSAVYLCASSPGPDRAGEQYFGPGTRLTVT.